Following are 21 T cell receptor beta chains from one sample sequenced in a study of T cells in Graves' hyperthyroidism and ophthalmopathy. RNA transcripts gave rise to amplified TCR beta CDR3 regions. RT-PCR in the first round (using the HTBI primer set) targeted the TCR CDR3. Each CDR3 protein gets one entry after TCRdb re-called the multiplex PCR reads with MiXCR. The sample shows 300,000 or so distinct CDR3 sequences, 15% to 20% of them seen only once. The material sequenced was blood. These receptors all come from a man aged 25 to 40 with Graves' hyperthyroidism.

This clonotype was seen at least ten times. The rearrangement joins TRBV7-9 to TRBJ2-1; maybe TRBD1 (5 bases). Trimming pared 10 bases from V and 0 bases from J, leaving 19 bases between. In germline, CDR1 is SEHNR, CDR2 FQNEAQ (reference sequence). The CDR3 is 16 amino acids. Here the CDR3 DNA reads TGTGCCACCTCGCTAGGGGCGGTTTTCTCCTACAATGAGCAGTTCTTC. It specifies CATSLGAVFSYNEQFF.

This clonotype was seen many times. The V gene is TRBV6-1, the J gene TRBJ1-2, with TRBD1 as a possible D gene (5 bases). V lost 1 base, J lost 4 bases, and 7 bases lay in between. CDR1 and CDR2 (germline): MNHNS, SASEGT. The CDR3 sequence is 13 residues long. The CDR3 reads CASSEVGTYGYTF. CDR3 nucleotide sequence: TGTGCCAGCAGTGAAGTTGGGACCTATGGCTACACCTTC.

The chain uses TRBV24-1 and TRBJ2-1; D is ambiguous. This CDR3 is 14 amino acids long. Germline V gives CDR1 KGHDR, CDR2 SFDVKD. V was clipped by 3 bases and J by 6 bases, with 11 bases between them. CDR3 nucleotide sequence: TGTGCCACCAGTGATAGTAGGTCGAGCAATGAGCAGTTCTTC. Translated, it gives CATSDSRSSNEQFF.

V and J are TRBV30 and TRBJ1-4; perhaps TRBD1 as D (6 bases). In germline, CDR1 is GTSNPN, CDR2 SVGIG (reference sequence). The V gene lost 2 bases and the J gene lost 5 bases, with 9 bases spanning the gap. The CDR3 is 13 amino acids. The CDR3: CAWSRDTNEKLFF. The DNA for the CDR3 is TGTGCCTGGAGTCGGGACACCAATGAAAAACTGTTTTTT.

In this sample, this clonotype turned up many times. The rearrangement uses TRBV28 and TRBJ1-3, with 8 bases identical to TRBD1. Trimming at V came to 11 bases and at J to 4 bases, leaving 19 bases not matched to a gene. The CDR3 extends over 17 amino acids. Germline CDR1 MDHEN, CDR2 SYDVKM. The CDR3 region has the DNA TGTGCCGAACAAGCCGGACAGGGCTTTTTTAGAGGAAACACCATATATTTT. It encodes CAEQAGQGFFRGNTIYF.

The genes are TRBV19 and TRBJ2-2, with D possibly called TRBD1 or TRBD2 (5 bases each). The CDR3 sequence is 16 residues long. CDR1 and CDR2 (germline): LNHDA, SQIVND (reference sequence). The germline V and J ends were trimmed by 0 bases and 4 bases, with 12 bases remaining between them. CDR3 amino acids: CASSIDPRGSTGELFF. CDR3 DNA: TGTGCCAGTAGTATAGATCCGAGGGGCTCCACCGGGGAGCTGTTTTTT.

Many counts were recorded for this clonotype. The V call is TRBV11-2, the J call TRBJ1-5; no clear D gene. CDR3 length: 15 residues. CDR1 SGHAT and CDR2 FQNNGV come from the germline V gene. Trimming left V 0 bases short and J 6 bases short, with 12 bases between. CDR3 bases: TGTGCCAGCAGCTTAGATCGGCAGGCTGGTCAGCCCCAGCATTTT. Translation: CASSLDRQAGQPQHF.

There are many counts of this clonotype. The chain has TRBV28 and TRBJ2-2; D not certain. Germline V gene lookup returns CDR1 MDHEN and CDR2 SYDVKM. The CDR3 is made up of 14 amino acids. V lost 1 base to trimming and J lost 5 bases, with 8 bases between them. Here the CDR3 reads CASSLSAVTGELFF. The CDR3 DNA sequence: TGTGCCAGCAGTTTATCGGCGGTAACCGGGGAGCTGTTTTTT. Combining the CDR3 with reference TRBV28 and TRBJ2-2 gives the whole variable domain DVKVTQSSRYLVKRTGEKVFLECVQDMDHENMFWYRQDPGLGLRLIYFSYDVKMKEKGDIPEGYSVSREKKERFSLILESASTNQTSMYLCASSLSAVTGELFFGEGSRLTVL.

This clonotype was detected many times. V usage is TRBV10-3 and J usage is TRBJ2-5, with D possibly called TRBD1 or TRBD2 (6 bases each). The length of the CDR3 is 18 residues. Trimming took 3 bases from V and 2 from J, leaving 22 bases between them. From germline, CDR1 is ENHRY and CDR2 SYGVKD. CDR3 residues: CAISDGGTTGAGQETQYF. CDR3 DNA: TGTGCCATCAGTGACGGTGGGACAACGGGAGCAGGGCAAGAGACCCAGTACTTC.

The rearrangement joins TRBV7-6 to TRBJ2-5, with 8 bases that match TRBD2. CDR3 length: 15 residues. Germline V gene lookup returns CDR1 SGHVS and CDR2 FNYEAQ. The V segment lost 5 bases and the J segment 0 bases; nucleotides outside the gene matches: 5. CDR3 DNA: TGTGCCAGCAGCCCTTTACTAGCGGACCAAGAGACCCAGTACTTC. This encodes CASSPLLADQETQYF.

The sample holds one count of this clonotype. The genes are TRBV24-1 and TRBJ2-7; D may be TRBD1 or TRBD2 (5 bases each). This CDR3 has 15 residues. Germline CDR1 reads KGHDR; CDR2 reads SFDVKD. Trimming stripped 4 bases from V and 2 bases from J, with 14 bases between. The CDR3 sequence is CATSDPGTGTYEQYF. In DNA form, the CDR3 reads TGTGCCACCAGTGACCCTGGGACCGGGACCTACGAGCAGTACTTC.

This clonotype was counted ten times or more. The chain is built from TRBV27 and TRBJ2-7, with TRBD1 identical over 7 bases. CDR3 length equals 14 residues. Germline V lookup: CDR1 MNHEY, CDR2 SMNVEV (reference sequence). With 2 bases clipped from V and 3 bases from J, the junction kept 4 bases outside the gene matches. The CDR3 sequence is CASSLVRGLYEQYF. In DNA form, the CDR3 reads TGTGCCAGCAGTTTAGTGAGGGGGCTCTACGAGCAGTACTTC.

This clonotype came up a few times. A read error is possible here, since a much larger clone lies one base away. The V call is TRBV5-1, the J call TRBJ2-7; the D call may be TRBD1 or TRBD2 (5 bases each). CDR3 length: 14 residues. Germline CDR1 reads SGHRS; CDR2 reads YFSETQ. The V and J ends lost 4 bases and 3 bases respectively, with 14 bases between them. DNA for the CDR3: TGCGCCAGCAGCGGGGGTCGCGGCGTCTACGAGCAGTACTTC. Translating gives CASSGGRGVYEQYF.

The sample holds a few counts of this clonotype. The V gene is TRBV7-2, the J gene TRBJ2-7, with 10 bases lining up with TRBD2. Germline V gene data show CDR1 as SGHTA and CDR2 as FQGNSA. The CDR3 length is 13 residues. V lost 5 bases, J lost 5 bases, and 3 bases stayed unmatched. The CDR3 loop is CASSPSGSDEQYF. CDR3 in DNA: TGTGCCAGCAGCCCTAGCGGGAGTGACGAGCAGTACTTC.

This clonotype was seen only a few times. This sequence joins TRBV6-2 or TRBV6-3 and TRBJ2-2; D call uncertain. The CDR3 consists of 13 residues. Trimming shortened V by 7 bases and J by 4 bases, and 10 bases separated the two germline ends. Germline-derived CDR1 and CDR2 are MNHEY and SVGEGT. The DNA of the CDR3 is TGTGCCAGCACCCCACCTATCACCGGGGAGCTGTTTTTT. Encoded protein: CASTPPITGELFF.

This clonotype was counted many times. The rearrangement joins TRBV30 to TRBJ2-2; maybe TRBD1 (5 bases). The CDR3 covers 13 residues. CDR1 GTSNPN and CDR2 SVGIG come from the germline V gene (reference sequence). With 7 bases removed from V and 0 bases from J, the gap between germline ends came to 9 bases. CDR3: CALRTPNTGELFF. The CDR3 DNA reads as TGTGCCTTACGGACACCGAACACCGGGGAGCTGTTTTTT.

This clonotype was detected many times. Germline is not matched at one junction end, which may reflect a read error. The chain employs TRBV6-1 and TRBJ1-1, with unresolved D. This CDR3 contains 13 residues. CDR1 is MNHNS and CDR2 is SASEGT in the germline V gene. CDR3 sequence reads: CASSEVGRTEAFF. In nucleotides, the CDR3 is TGTGCCAGCAGCGAAGTCGGTAGGACTGAAGCTTTCTTT.

This clonotype appeared many times. The J gene is TRBJ2-3, the V gene TRBV5-1; D unresolved. This CDR3 is built from 14 residues. CDR1 SGHRS and CDR2 YFSETQ come from the germline V gene. V gave up 6 bases and J gave up 2 bases, with 13 bases separating them. CDR3 nucleotide sequence: TGCGCCAGCACCCCCCGGCATTTCACAGATACGCAGTATTTT. Its protein is CASTPRHFTDTQYF.

This clonotype was seen a handful of times. In DNA, the CDR3 is TGCAGCGTTGAATCAGGGAGGACTGACTATGGCTACACCTTC. Protein: CSVESGRTDYGYTF. This chain links TRBV29-1 with TRBJ1-2; TRBD1 might be the D (5 bases). Trimming took 2 bases from V and 3 from J, leaving 13 bases between them. Germline V lookup: CDR1 SQVTM, CDR2 ANQGSEA. This CDR3 is 14 amino acids long. The variable domain in full, with the rest retrieved from reference TRBV29-1 and TRBJ1-2, is SAVISQKPSRDICQRGTSLTIQCQVDSQVTMMFWYRQQPGQSLTLIATANQGSEATYESGFVIDKFPISRPNLTFSTLTVSNMSPEDSSIYLCSVESGRTDYGYTFGSGTRLTVV.

The chain links TRBV29-1 to TRBJ2-7; D not resolved. The length of the CDR3 is 11 residues. V was pared by 7 bases and J by 1 base, with 8 bases between. CDR1 and CDR2 from the germline V gene are SQVTM and ANQGSEA. The CDR3 protein is CSAYSSYEQYF. As DNA, the CDR3 is TGCAGCGCCTATAGTTCCTACGAGCAGTACTTC.

This clonotype has only one observation. The rearrangement uses TRBV14 and TRBJ1-2, with D unclear. The CDR3 is 13 amino acids. Trimming shortened V by 0 bases and J by 8 bases, and 10 bases separated the two germline ends. Germline V gene sequence: CDR1 SGHDN, CDR2 FVKESK. CDR3 amino acids: CASSQDNRDGYTF. The CDR3 DNA follows: TGTGCCAGCAGCCAAGATAATCGAGACGGCTACACCTTC.